This passage covers 8 T cell receptor beta chains from one sample sequenced in a study of tumor-infiltrating lymphocytes in primary liver carcinoma. Co-extraction of RNA and DNA was performed on about 20-33 mg of unsorted bulk tissue. Priming with a constant-region primer yielded TCR beta cDNA from 400 to 550 ng total RNA. Construction of TCR beta libraries relied on three successive nested multiplex PCR rounds employing slightly modified ARM-PCR. Each of the first two PCR rounds ran approximately 9 cycles with TRBV1-TRBV30 forward and C-beta reverse primers. TCRdb re-called the multiplex PCR reads through MiXCR, storing one row per CDR3 protein. Among approximately 99,000 distinct CDR3 sequences listed, almost 70% were seen once. Sequenced material: liver tumor tissue from sampling region 5. Regarding subset: tumor region T5, tumor centre. These receptors were collected from a woman aged 55-75 years with primary liver carcinoma and hepatitis B virus infection.

For this clonotype: A junction boundary mismatches the germline segment, possibly from a read error. The chain employs TRBV11-2 and TRBJ2-2, with D possibly being TRBD1 (6 bases). The CDR3 is 15 residues long. The germline V gene has CDR1 SGHAT and CDR2 FQNNGV. The CDR3 region has the DNA TGTGCCAGCAACTTAACGGGACAAAGCACCGGGGAGCTGTTTTTT. This sequence encodes CASNLTGQSTGELFF.

A note on this clonotype: At one end, the junction sequence differs from germline, possibly due to a read error. The J gene is TRBJ2-3, the V gene TRBV11-2; D is unclear. From germline, CDR1 is SGHAT and CDR2 FQNNGV. The CDR3 totals 13 residues. The CDR3 here is CASSFHRGDTQFF. The CDR3 DNA sequence: TGTGCCAGCAGCTTTCATCGAGGAGATACGCAGTTTTTT.

V is TRBV12-3 or TRBV12-4 and J is TRBJ2-3; a possible D gene is TRBD1 (5 bases). The J call is in doubt because the DNA end fits TRBJ1-5 better. The CDR3 contains 16 residues. The CDR3 loop reads CASSDIGPGRAYAQHF. Here the CDR3 DNA reads TGTGCCAGCAGTGACATAGGGCCAGGGAGGGCCTATGCGCAGCATTTT.

Note on this clonotype: One end of the junction does not line up with germline, which may come from a read error. The V gene is TRBV7-2, the J gene TRBJ1-2; TRBD1 matches at 8 bases. The CDR3 has 16 amino acids. The germline V gene encodes CDR1 SGHTA and CDR2 FQGNSA. The CDR3 is CASSLFQGAAYYDYTF. The CDR3 nucleotides read TGTGCCAGCAGCTTATTTCAGGGGGCAGCTTACTATGACTACACCTTC.

Details on this clonotype: A much larger clone lies one base from this, so it may be a read error. V gene TRBV7-8 combines with J gene TRBJ2-2, with 10 bases lining up with TRBD1. There are 16 residues in the CDR3. Trimming took 4 bases from V and 3 from J; bases not matched to a gene: 5. CDR1 and CDR2 from the germline V gene are SGHVS and FQNEAQ. CDR3 sequence reads: CASSSLTGGHTGELFF. In nucleotides, the CDR3 is TGTGCCAGCAGCTCCTTGACAGGGGGCCACACCGGGGAGCTGTTTTTT.

Notes on this clonotype: The junction shows a germline mismatch at one end, possibly a read error. The CDR3 region has the DNA TGTGTCAGCAGTTCCGTGAGGGAATATGGCTACACCTTC. It codes for CVSSSVREYGYTF. This rearrangement joins TRBV11-2 to TRBJ1-2; D is unclear. Germline V gene lookup returns CDR1 SGHAT and CDR2 FQNNGV. The CDR3 consists of 13 residues.

In the case of this clonotype: At one of its ends the junction is not consistent with the germline gene, which may arise from a read error. This chain joins TRBV5-1 and TRBJ1-6, with D unclear. The CDR3 is 15 amino acids. Germline loops: CDR1 SGHRS, CDR2 YFSETQ. The CDR3 protein is CVSSLKIGNFSPLHF. The CDR3 DNA is TGCGTCAGCAGCTTGAAGATAGGGAACTTTTCACCCCTCCACTTT. The full variable domain, completed using reference TRBV5-1 and TRBJ1-6, is KAGVTQTPRYLIKTRGQQVTLSCSPISGHRSVSWYQQTPGQGLQFLFEYFSETQRNKGNFPGRFSGRQFSNSRSEMNVSTLELGDSALYLCVSSLKIGNFSPLHFGNGTRLTVT.

V is TRBV11-2 and J is TRBJ2-5; D is ambiguous. CDR1 and CDR2 (germline): SGHAT, FQNNGV. Trimming pared 7 bases from V and 7 bases from J, leaving 16 bases between. There are 13 residues in the CDR3. CDR3 loop: CASNLGLEGTQYF. CDR3 in DNA: TGTGCCAGCAACTTGGGCTTAGAAGGGACCCAGTACTTC.